These 32 T cell receptor beta chains were sequenced from one sample in a study of CD8+ T cells in alopecia areata. Reverse transcribed after extraction, RNA yielded cDNA as the sequencing template. The data were produced by immunoSEQ multiplex PCR, yet TCRdb's version contains in-frame clones alone and is incomplete. The sample shows 150,000 or so clones, approximately 50% of them seen only once. Input material: CD4+ T cells sorted from blood. The receptors were sampled from a human donor with alopecia areata.

This clone appeared a few times. The gene calls are TRBV29-1 and TRBJ2-5; D is possibly TRBD2 (5 bases). Trimming cost V 4 bases and J 3 bases, with 12 bases left between them. The CDR3 loop spans 13 amino acids. Germline V CDR1 and CDR2: SQVTM, ANQGSEA. Written as DNA, the CDR3 is TGCAGCGTTGGCCGGGCGGGTGAAGAGACCCAGTACTTC. It specifies CSVGRAGEETQYF.

Regarding this clone: Other DNA variants within this sample encode the same CDR3. This chain links TRBV7-3 with TRBJ2-1, with no clear D. Germline V lookup: CDR1 SGHTA, CDR2 FQGTGA. The CDR3 is 13 residues long. Deletions cut 5 bases from V and 0 bases from J, with 5 bases between. In DNA, the CDR3 is TGTGCCAGCAGCCCTGGCTCCTACAATGAGCAGTTCTTC. Amino acid sequence: CASSPGSYNEQFF.

The J gene is TRBJ2-5, the V gene TRBV27; either TRBD1 or TRBD2 may fit D (6 bases each). The CDR3 has 11 amino acids. Trimming took off 7 bases at V and 4 bases at J, with 7 bases between the two ends. Germline V gene sequence: CDR1 MNHEY, CDR2 SMNVEV (reference sequence). The CDR3 coding sequence is TGTGCCAGCAAGGGGGGAGAGACCCAGTACTTC. Its protein is CASKGGETQYF.

The chain links TRBV30 to TRBJ1-4; the match to TRBD1 covers 9 bases. The CDR3 runs to 13 residues. Trimming took 2 bases from V and 10 from J; bases not matched to a gene: 5. The germline CDR1 and CDR2 sequences are GTSNPN and SVGIG (reference sequence). This CDR3 reads CAWSTGGGGKLFF. DNA of the CDR3: TGTGCCTGGAGTACAGGGGGCGGGGGAAAACTGTTTTTT.

This clone was seen only a few times. The chain uses TRBV29-1 and TRBJ1-1; TRBD1 is a possible D gene (6 bases). The CDR3 consists of 10 residues. Germline loops: CDR1 SQVTM, CDR2 ANQGSEA. The V and J ends lost 6 bases and 11 bases respectively, with 13 bases between them. The CDR3 DNA reads as TGCAGCGTCCAACAGGGCTCCGCTTTCTTT. Its translation is CSVQQGSAFF.

J is TRBJ2-1 and V is TRBV5-6; 8 bases are a match to TRBD2. The CDR3 spans 16 residues. CDR1 and CDR2 from the germline V gene are SGHDT and YYEEEE. Losses at the gene ends were 1 base for V and 1 base for J; bases not matched to a gene: 4. DNA for the CDR3: TGTGCCAGCAGCTTGCCACTAGCGGCATCCTACAATGAGCAGTTCTTC. This encodes CASSLPLAASYNEQFF.

This clone has only a few counts. This chain links TRBV29-1 with TRBJ2-2, with D tentatively TRBD1 (5 bases). Trimming removed 7 bases at V and 1 base at J, with 10 bases between. Germline V gene data show CDR1 as SQVTM and CDR2 as ANQGSEA. CDR3 length: 13 residues. CDR3 DNA: TGCAGCGGGCTCACAGGGAACACCGGGGAGCTGTTTTTT. The encoded protein is CSGLTGNTGELFF.

V gene TRBV4-1 combines with J gene TRBJ2-1; D gene unclear. Looked up from germline, CDR1 is MGHRA and CDR2 is YSYEKL. V lost 1 base and J lost 9, with 13 bases in between. The CDR3 spans 14 residues. The CDR3 DNA reads as TGCGCCAGCAGCCAAGTTTTTCTAGGTGGTGAGCAGTTCTTC. Residues: CASSQVFLGGEQFF.

The chain recombines TRBV29-1 with TRBJ1-3; no reliable D call. Germline V gene data show CDR1 as SQVTM and CDR2 as ANQGSEA. This CDR3 comprises 14 residues. Deletions cut 3 bases from V and 0 bases from J, with 9 bases between. The CDR3 is CSVDEWGSGNTIYF. CDR3 nucleotides: TGCAGCGTTGACGAATGGGGCTCTGGAAACACCATATATTTT.

V is TRBV25-1 and J is TRBJ2-1; D is ambiguous. The CDR3 covers 14 residues. The germline V gene has CDR1 MGHDK and CDR2 SYGVNS. Trimming removed 6 bases at V and 8 bases at J, with 17 bases between. Here the CDR3 DNA reads TGTGCCAGCAGCCGGGTAGGAACGATGCATGAGCAGTTCTTC. Protein sequence: CASSRVGTMHEQFF.

The V call is TRBV30, the J call TRBJ1-1; D remains ambiguous. The germline CDR1 and CDR2 sequences are GTSNPN and SVGIG (reference sequence). Trimming cost V 0 bases and J 0 bases, with 5 bases left between them. The CDR3 is 13 amino acids. The CDR3 spells CAWSVQLNTEAFF. CDR3 DNA sequence: TGTGCCTGGAGTGTTCAGTTGAACACTGAAGCTTTCTTT.

Only one count was recorded for this clone. The chain uses TRBV30 and TRBJ2-1; D perhaps matches TRBD2 (5 bases). Per the germline V gene, CDR1 is GTSNPN and CDR2 is SVGIG (reference sequence). The CDR3 covers 18 residues. Trimming cost V 2 bases and J 1 base, with 21 bases left between them. This CDR3 is CAWSSMGDSLGSYNEQFF. In DNA, the CDR3 is TGTGCCTGGAGTTCGATGGGAGACTCTTTAGGGTCCTACAATGAGCAGTTCTTC.

This clone has more than one count but fewer than ten. The CDR3 sequence is CSVHPRLYNEQFF. CDR3 DNA: TGCAGCGTCCACCCGCGGCTCTACAATGAGCAGTTCTTC. This sequence joins TRBV29-1 and TRBJ2-1; D is ambiguous. Germline values: CDR1 SQVTM, CDR2 ANQGSEA. With 6 bases removed from V and 3 bases from J, the gap between germline ends came to 12 bases. This CDR3 is built from 13 residues.

The sample holds a few counts of this clone. The CDR3 here is CAWSVYEYQETQYF. The CDR3, as DNA: TGTGCCTGGAGTGTATACGAGTACCAAGAGACCCAGTACTTC. The chain is built from TRBV30 and TRBJ2-5; D is unresolved. The CDR3 spans 14 residues. Germline assignment: CDR1 GTSNPN and CDR2 SVGIG (reference sequence). Trimming removed 0 bases from V and 0 bases from J, with 8 bases in between.

The rearrangement links TRBV5-1 to TRBJ2-1; D perhaps matches TRBD2 (6 bases). The CDR3 spans 15 residues. V was shortened by 2 bases and J by 4 bases, with 13 bases between the two germline ends. Germline CDR1 SGHRS, CDR2 YFSETQ. The DNA of the CDR3 is TGCGCCAGCAGCTTATTAGCGGATACTTACAATGAGCAGTTCTTC. Protein: CASSLLADTYNEQFF.

This clone appeared many times. V usage is TRBV7-9 and J usage is TRBJ1-1; TRBD1 might be the D (5 bases). The germline gives CDR1 SEHNR, CDR2 FQNEAQ (reference sequence). The CDR3 contains 11 residues. Trimming stripped 7 bases from V and 5 bases from J, with 8 bases between. CDR3 protein: CASTRDTEAFF. CDR3 coding DNA: TGTGCCAGCACCAGGGATACTGAAGCTTTCTTT.

J is TRBJ2-5 and V is TRBV18, with D possibly TRBD1 on 6 matching bases. This CDR3 spans 15 amino acids. CDR1 is KGHSH and CDR2 is LQKENI in the germline V gene. V was trimmed by 1 base and J by 0 bases, leaving 9 bases between them. CDR3 coding DNA: TGTGCCAGCTCACCACTTGGACAGAACCAAGAGACCCAGTACTTC. Protein: CASSPLGQNQETQYF.

This rearrangement joins TRBV12-5 to TRBJ2-5, with D perhaps TRBD1 (6 bases). CDR1 and CDR2 from the germline V gene are LGHNT and FRNRAP. Trimming pared 1 base from V and 3 bases from J, leaving 9 bases between. The CDR3 extends over 14 amino acids. CDR3 loop: CASGLGTGKETQYF. For the CDR3, the DNA is TGTGCTAGTGGTTTGGGTACAGGGAAAGAGACCCAGTACTTC.

This clone was seen more than once but under ten times. The rearrangement joins TRBV28 to TRBJ2-5; the D gene is possibly TRBD1 (6 bases). Germline CDR1 is MDHEN and CDR2 is SYDVKM. The ends were cut back, 2 bases at V and 5 bases at J, with 15 bases in the middle. The CDR3 is made up of 15 amino acids. DNA of the CDR3: TGTGCCAGCAGTTTACCAGGGGCCAGCGGTGAGACCCAGTACTTC. As protein: CASSLPGASGETQYF.

The table lists this clone with a few counts. V and J are TRBV13 and TRBJ2-3; D assignment may be TRBD1 or TRBD2 (5 bases each). Trimming removed 2 bases from V and 0 bases from J, with 9 bases in between. This CDR3 region has 15 residues. Looked up from germline, CDR1 is PRHDT and CDR2 is FYEKMQ (reference sequence). CDR3 residues: CASSLRRGSTDTQYF. DNA of the CDR3: TGTGCCAGCAGCTTACGACGGGGCAGCACAGATACGCAGTATTTT.

The rearrangement joins TRBV4-1 to TRBJ1-2; D remains unclear. The germline V gene encodes CDR1 MGHRA and CDR2 YSYEKL. Trimming removed 2 bases at V and 8 bases at J, with 9 bases between. The length of the CDR3 is 12 residues. The CDR3 DNA is TGCGCCAGCAGCCAAAACAGCGCGGGCTACACCTTC. Its translation is CASSQNSAGYTF.

The V gene is TRBV14, the J gene TRBJ2-5; D is undetermined. The CDR3 length is 13 residues. Trimming stripped 1 base from V and 5 bases from J, with 8 bases between. The germline gives CDR1 SGHDN, CDR2 FVKESK. The CDR3 reads CASSQGLGETQYF. The CDR3 DNA reads TGTGCCAGCAGCCAAGGGCTGGGGGAGACCCAGTACTTC. Using reference TRBV14 and TRBJ2-5 for the parts outside the CDR3, the full variable domain is EAGVTQFPSHSVIEKGQTVTLRCDPISGHDNLYWYRRVMGKEIKFLLHFVKESKQDESGMPNNRFLAERTGGTYSTLKVQPAELEDSGVYFCASSQGLGETQYFGPGTRLLVL.

The J gene is TRBJ2-7, the V gene TRBV5-6, with 7 positions matching TRBD2. CDR1 is SGHDT, CDR2 YYEEEE, per germline. This CDR3 spans 14 amino acids. V shed 5 bases, J shed 7 bases, and the junction held 12 bases outside the gene matches. Written as DNA, the CDR3 is TGTGCCAGCAGGCGAGCGGGGCCTCCTTCGGAGCAGTACTTC. This codes for CASRRAGPPSEQYF.

The J gene is TRBJ2-2, the V gene TRBV5-1; tentative D call: TRBD1 (5 bases). This CDR3 spans 16 amino acids. The germline CDR1 and CDR2 sequences are SGHRS and YFSETQ. The V and J ends lost 0 bases and 1 base respectively, with 10 bases between them. CDR3 DNA: TGCGCCAGCAGCTTGGCCCATCAGGGGAACACCGGGGAGCTGTTTTTT. This encodes CASSLAHQGNTGELFF.

This chain links TRBV29-1 with TRBJ1-5, with TRBD1 matching 10 bases. The ends lost 7 bases at V and 7 bases at J; junction bases unmatched: 10. Germline CDR1 reads SQVTM; CDR2 reads ANQGSEA. This CDR3 comprises 14 residues. CDR3 region: CSAGGQGEGQPQHF. The CDR3 coding sequence is TGCAGCGCCGGTGGACAGGGGGAGGGGCAGCCCCAGCATTTT.

This chain connects TRBV30 to TRBJ1-4; D is unclear. This CDR3 is built from 12 residues. CDR1 is GTSNPN and CDR2 is SVGIG in the germline V gene (reference sequence). V was trimmed by 2 bases and J by 7 bases, leaving 8 bases between them. CDR3 nucleotide sequence: TGTGCCTGGAGTCAACCGCCTGAAAAACTGTTTTTT. Protein: CAWSQPPEKLFF.

The rearrangement uses TRBV7-8 and TRBJ1-2; no definite D call. The germline gives CDR1 SGHVS, CDR2 FQNEAQ. V lost 1 base, J lost 5 bases, and 11 bases lay in between. This CDR3 spans 14 amino acids. The CDR3 bases are TGTGCCAGCAGCTTAGGGGCAGGCTGGTATGGCTACACCTTC. Translating gives CASSLGAGWYGYTF.

This clone was seen only a few times. The genes are TRBV29-1 and TRBJ2-7, with TRBD2 matching over 7 bases. CDR1 and CDR2 (germline): SQVTM, ANQGSEA. The trim removed 0 bases at V and 5 bases at J, leaving 10 bases unmatched. This CDR3 is built from 15 residues. The CDR3 nucleotides read TGCAGCGTTGAAGATGTCGGAGCAGGGAGGGACGAGCAGTACTTC. This gives the protein CSVEDVGAGRDEQYF.

This clone came up once. The J gene is TRBJ1-2, the V gene TRBV4-1; D not resolved. Germline V gene sequence: CDR1 MGHRA, CDR2 YSYEKL. The CDR3 totals 15 residues. The V and J ends lost 0 bases and 3 bases respectively, with 11 bases between them. CDR3 protein: CASSQDWQADYGYTF. The CDR3 DNA reads TGCGCCAGCAGCCAAGACTGGCAGGCTGACTATGGCTACACCTTC.

The chain combines TRBV2 with TRBJ1-4, with D hard to call. V lost 8 bases, J lost 1 base, and 14 bases lay in between. Per the germline V gene, CDR1 is SNHLY and CDR2 is FYNNEI. This CDR3 is built from 15 residues. CDR3 amino acids: CASSDIGITNEKLFF. The CDR3 DNA is TGTGCCAGCTCCGATATAGGGATAACTAATGAAAAACTGTTTTTT.

This chain joins TRBV29-1 and TRBJ1-1; 12 nucleotides match TRBD1. The CDR3 sequence is 13 residues long. Trimming removed 8 bases from V and 5 bases from J; junction bases left unmatched: 6. Germline V gene lookup returns CDR1 SQVTM and CDR2 ANQGSEA. CDR3 DNA sequence: TGCAGCTGGGGACAGGGGGCTGGGACTGAAGCTTTCTTT. Its translation: CSWGQGAGTEAFF.

The genes are TRBV29-1 and TRBJ1-3; 7 bases map to TRBD1. Losses at the gene ends were 7 bases for V and 4 bases for J; bases not matched to a gene: 4. The CDR3 totals 12 residues. Per germline, CDR1 SQVTM and CDR2 ANQGSEA. The CDR3 DNA reads as TGCAGCGGCTGGACAGGCGGAAACACCATATATTTT. Its protein is CSGWTGGNTIYF.